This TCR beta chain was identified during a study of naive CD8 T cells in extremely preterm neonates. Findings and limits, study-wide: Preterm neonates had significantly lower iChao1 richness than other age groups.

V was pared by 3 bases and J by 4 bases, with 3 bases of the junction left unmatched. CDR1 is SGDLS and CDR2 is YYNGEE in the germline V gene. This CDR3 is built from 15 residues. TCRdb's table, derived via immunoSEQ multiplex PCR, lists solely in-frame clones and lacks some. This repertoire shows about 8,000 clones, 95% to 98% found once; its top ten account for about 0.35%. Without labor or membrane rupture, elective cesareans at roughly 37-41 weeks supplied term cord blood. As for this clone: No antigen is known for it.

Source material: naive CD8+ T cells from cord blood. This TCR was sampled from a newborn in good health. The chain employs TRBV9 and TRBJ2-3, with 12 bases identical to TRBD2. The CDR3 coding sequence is TGTGCCAGCAGCGGAACTAGCGGGGGGCCAGATACGCAGTATTTT. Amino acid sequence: CASSGTSGGPDTQYF.